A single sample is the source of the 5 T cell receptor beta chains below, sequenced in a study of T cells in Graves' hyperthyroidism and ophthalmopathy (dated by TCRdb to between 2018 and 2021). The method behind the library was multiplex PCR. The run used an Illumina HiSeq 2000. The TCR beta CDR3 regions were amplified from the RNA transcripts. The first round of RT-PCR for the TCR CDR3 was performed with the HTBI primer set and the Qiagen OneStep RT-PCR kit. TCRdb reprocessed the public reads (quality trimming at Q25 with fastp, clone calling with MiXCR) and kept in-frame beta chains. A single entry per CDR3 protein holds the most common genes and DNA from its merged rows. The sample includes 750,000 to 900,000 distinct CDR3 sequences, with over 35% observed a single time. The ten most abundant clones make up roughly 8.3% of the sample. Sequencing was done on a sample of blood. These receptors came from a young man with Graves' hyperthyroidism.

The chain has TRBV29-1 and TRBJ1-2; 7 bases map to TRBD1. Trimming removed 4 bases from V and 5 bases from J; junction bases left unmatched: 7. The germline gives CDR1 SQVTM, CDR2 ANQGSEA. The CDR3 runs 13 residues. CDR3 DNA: TGCAGCGTTGTAGGGGGCGTAGGGTATGGCTACACCTTC. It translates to CSVVGGVGYGYTF.

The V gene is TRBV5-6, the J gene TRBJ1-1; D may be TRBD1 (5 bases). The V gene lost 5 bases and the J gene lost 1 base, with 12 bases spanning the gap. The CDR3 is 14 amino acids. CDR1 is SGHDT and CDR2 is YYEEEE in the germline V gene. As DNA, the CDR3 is TGTGCCAGCAGACCGGACACCTCGAACACTGAAGCTTTCTTT. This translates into CASRPDTSNTEAFF. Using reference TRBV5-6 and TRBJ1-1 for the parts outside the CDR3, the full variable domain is DAGVTQSPTHLIKTRGQQVTLRCSPKSGHDTVSWYQQALGQGPQFIFQYYEEEERQRGNFPDRFSGHQFPNYSSELNVNALLLGDSALYLCASRPDTSNTEAFFGQGTRLTVV.

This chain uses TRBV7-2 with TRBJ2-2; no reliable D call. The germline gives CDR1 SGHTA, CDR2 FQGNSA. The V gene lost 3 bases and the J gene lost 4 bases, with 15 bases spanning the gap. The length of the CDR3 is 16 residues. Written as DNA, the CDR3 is TGTGCCAGCAGCTTTGAGGCCCTAACCACCACCGGGGAGCTGTTTTTT. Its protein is CASSFEALTTTGELFF.

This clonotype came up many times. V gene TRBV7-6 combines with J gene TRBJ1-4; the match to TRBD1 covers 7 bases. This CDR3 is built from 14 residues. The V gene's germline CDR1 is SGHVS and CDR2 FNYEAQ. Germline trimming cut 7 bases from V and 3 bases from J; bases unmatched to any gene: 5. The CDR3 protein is CASTLGGSNEKLFF. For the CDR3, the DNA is TGTGCCAGCACCCTAGGGGGCTCTAATGAAAAACTGTTTTTT.

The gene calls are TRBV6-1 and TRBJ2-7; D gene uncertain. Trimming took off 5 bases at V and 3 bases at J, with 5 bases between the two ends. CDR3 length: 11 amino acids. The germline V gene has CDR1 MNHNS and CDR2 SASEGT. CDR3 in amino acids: CASSKYYEQYF. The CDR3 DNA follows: TGTGCCAGCAGTAAATACTACGAGCAGTACTTC.